These 24 T cell receptor beta chains originate from one sample sequenced in a study of Ad26.COV2.S vaccination and SARS-CoV-2 variants. Treatment specified: around 19 received Ad26.COV2.S at low or high dose, single or two shots; roughly five received placebo; per-sample allocation not given. Collection of samples fell on day 63 after the first vaccine or placebo injection. Clones were read by immunoSEQ multiplex PCR, and TCRdb kept only the in-frame ones, dropping some. The top ten clones hold about 10% of a sample with some 250,000 clones, approximately 90% of them seen once. The specimen was peripheral blood, collected in a trial of Ad26.COV2.S vaccine versus placebo. These receptors originate from a person aged 18-60 years who received the Ad26.COV2.S COVID-19 vaccine or a placebo.

The gene calls are TRBV6-6 and TRBJ1-5, with D maybe TRBD1 (6 bases). From germline, CDR1 is MNHNY and CDR2 SVGAGI (reference sequence). Trimming took off 10 bases at V and 6 bases at J, with 16 bases between the two ends. The length of the CDR3 is 13 residues. The CDR3 coding sequence is TGTGCCATCGGAAAGGGGGAGGGTCAGCCCCAGCATTTT. It yields the protein CAIGKGEGQPQHF.

V gene TRBV27 combines with J gene TRBJ1-2; tentative D call: TRBD1 (5 bases). From germline, CDR1 is MNHEY and CDR2 SMNVEV (reference sequence). V was trimmed by 5 bases and J by 3 bases, leaving 16 bases between them. The CDR3 length is 15 residues. The CDR3 loop is CASSISVRDDYGYTF. The CDR3 DNA sequence: TGTGCCAGCAGTATTTCGGTTCGGGACGACTATGGCTACACCTTC.

This clone appeared once. The genes are TRBV21-1 and TRBJ2-2; the D segment call TRBD2 is taken from the table without a DNA check. TRBV21-1 is designated a pseudogene. The CDR3 is made up of 15 amino acids. This CDR3 reads CASINRGGNTGELFF. DNA for the CDR3: TGTGCCAGCATCAACCGGGGGGGTAACACCGGGGAGCTGTTTTTT.

The chain has TRBV6-6 and TRBJ1-1, with TRBD1 identical over 11 bases. The V gene's germline CDR1 is MNHNY and CDR2 SVGAGI (reference sequence). The trim removed 6 bases at V and 6 bases at J, leaving 3 bases unmatched. This CDR3 has 13 residues. This CDR3 is CASRGTGGPEAFF. The CDR3 bases are TGTGCCAGCAGAGGGACAGGGGGACCTGAAGCTTTCTTT.

The rearrangement joins TRBV28 to TRBJ2-1, with 13 bases matching TRBD2. J lost 7 bases, V lost 3 bases, and 15 bases had no gene match. In germline, CDR1 is MDHEN, CDR2 SYDVKM. This CDR3 contains 19 residues. The CDR3: CASSFRTSGGRGLRNEQFF. The CDR3 bases are TGTGCCAGCAGTTTTCGGACTAGCGGGGGTAGGGGGTTGAGAAATGAGCAGTTCTTC.

This chain joins TRBV7-3 and TRBJ2-2, with TRBD1 identical over 10 bases. Germline loops: CDR1 SGHTA, CDR2 FQGTGA. The trim removed 5 bases at V and 4 bases at J, leaving 7 bases unmatched. This CDR3 contains 16 residues. CDR3 protein: CASSPTGGMGTGELFF. The CDR3, as DNA: TGTGCCAGCAGCCCGACAGGGGGCATGGGCACCGGGGAGCTGTTTTTT.

This chain uses TRBV10-2 with TRBJ1-1; D is unresolved. The V and J ends lost 9 bases and 1 base respectively, with 6 bases between them. This CDR3 contains 11 residues. Germline lookup yields CDR1 WSHSY and CDR2 SAAADI. CDR3 amino acids: CASKENTEAFF. The CDR3 DNA follows: TGCGCCAGTAAGGAGAACACTGAAGCTTTCTTT.

The chain employs TRBV10-3 and TRBJ2-1, with D possibly being TRBD1 (6 bases). The CDR3 contains 19 residues. CDR1 is ENHRY, CDR2 SYGVKD, per germline. The ends were cut back, 10 bases at V and 5 bases at J, with 33 bases in the middle. CDR3 coding DNA: TGTGCCACGAAACCCCTATCAGGGGTGGCGGATCAGTCGGACAATGAGCAGTTCTTC. Protein sequence: CATKPLSGVADQSDNEQFF.

This chain connects TRBV9 to TRBJ2-5; TRBD1 matches 7 bases. CDR3 length: 15 amino acids. CDR1 is SGDLS and CDR2 is YYNGEE in the germline V gene. The junction had 7 bases not matched to a gene; V was cut back by 3 bases and J by 2 bases. CDR3 coding DNA: TGTGCCAGCAGCGAGTCGGCAGGGGGTCAAGAGACCCAGTACTTC. Protein sequence: CASSESAGGQETQYF. The variable domain in full, with the rest retrieved from reference TRBV9 and TRBJ2-5, is DSGVTQTPKHLITATGQRVTLRCSPRSGDLSVYWYQQSLDQGLQFLIQYYNGEERAKGNILERFSAQQFPDLHSELNLSSLELGDSALYFCASSESAGGQETQYFGPGTRLLVL.

The V gene is TRBV18, the J gene TRBJ1-1; 8 bases align to TRBD1. The CDR3 has 17 residues. The germline CDR1 and CDR2 sequences are KGHSH and LQKENI. Losses at the gene ends were 2 bases for V and 0 bases for J; bases not matched to a gene: 8. CDR3: CASSPSGQGALNTEAFF. CDR3 bases: TGTGCCAGCTCACCATCGGGGCAGGGGGCCCTGAACACTGAAGCTTTCTTT. Combining the CDR3 with reference TRBV18 and TRBJ1-1 gives the whole variable domain NAGVMQNPRHLVRRRGQEARLRCSPMKGHSHVYWYRQLPEEGLKFMVYLQKENIIDESGMPKERFSAEFPKEGPSILRIQQVVRGDSAAYFCASSPSGQGALNTEAFFGQGTRLTVV.

The rearrangement joins TRBV21-1 to TRBJ1-1. TRBV21-1 is marked as a pseudogene. The CDR3 sequence is 17 residues long. CDR3 nucleotide sequence: TGTGCCAGCAGCAAAGAGTATGTGGAGGGCATGAACACTGAAGCTTTCTTT. Protein product: CASSKEYVEGMNTEAFF.

The chain uses TRBV6-2 or TRBV6-3 and TRBJ2-5; TRBD2 agrees at 10 bases. In germline, CDR1 is MNHEY, CDR2 SVGEGT. The CDR3 runs 15 residues. V shed 0 bases and J 4 bases; nucleotides not matched to a gene: 2. CDR3 coding DNA: TGTGCCAGCAGTTACTCGATAGCGGGGGGAGAGACCCAGTACTTC. This gives the protein CASSYSIAGGETQYF.

The chain carries TRBV5-8 and TRBJ2-7, with D possibly TRBD1 on 6 matching bases. CDR3 size: 14 residues. The V end lost 1 base, the J end lost 6 bases, and 14 bases lay between the germline ends. Per the germline V gene, CDR1 is SGHTS and CDR2 is YDEGEE. For the CDR3, the DNA is TGTGCCAGCAGCTTGTGGGACACAGGGTCCGAGCAGTACTTC. Amino acid sequence: CASSLWDTGSEQYF.

The chain recombines TRBV3-1 (or the pseudogene TRBV3-2) with TRBJ1-3; D gene ambiguous. V was shortened by 1 base and J by 4 bases, with 5 bases between the two germline ends. CDR3 length: 13 residues. Germline CDR1 LGHDT, CDR2 YNNKEL (reference sequence). The DNA of the CDR3 is TGTGCCAGCAGCCAAGCGGACGGAAACACCATATATTTT. Translated, it gives CASSQADGNTIYF.

The chain recombines TRBV30 with TRBJ2-1; the D gene is possibly TRBD2 (5 bases). Per germline, CDR1 GTSNPN and CDR2 SVGIG (reference sequence). This CDR3 has 12 amino acids. V was clipped by 1 base and J by 9 bases, with 10 bases between them. The CDR3 nucleotides read TGTGCCTGGAGTGACCTTGGAGGTGAGCAGTTCTTC. It translates to CAWSDLGGEQFF.

This clone appeared a few times. The V and J genes are TRBV2 and TRBJ2-7; 11 nucleotides agree with TRBD2. Germline lookup yields CDR1 SNHLY and CDR2 FYNNEI. V shed 6 bases and J 4 bases; nucleotides not matched to a gene: 5. The length of the CDR3 is 14 residues. CDR3 in amino acids: CASRPTSGGYEQYF. As DNA, the CDR3 is TGTGCCAGCAGACCTACTAGCGGGGGATACGAGCAGTACTTC. The variable domain in full, completed from reference TRBV2 and TRBJ2-7, reads EPEVTQTPSHQVTQMGQEVILRCVPISNHLYFYWYRQILGQKVEFLVSFYNNEISEKSEIFDDQFSVERPDGSNFTLKIRSTKLEDSAMYFCASRPTSGGYEQYFGPGTRLTVT.

V is TRBV15 and J is TRBJ1-1, with D possibly being TRBD1 (5 bases). Germline assignment: CDR1 LNHNV and CDR2 YYDKDF (reference sequence). V lost 2 bases to trimming and J lost 9 bases, with 7 bases between them. The CDR3 extends over 11 amino acids. The CDR3 nucleotides read TGTGCCACCAGCAGACAGGGCCAAGCTTTCTTT. Translation gives CATSRQGQAFF.

This clone is a singleton in its sample. The chain combines TRBV6-2 or TRBV6-3 with TRBJ2-2; either TRBD1 or TRBD2 may fit D (5 bases each). This CDR3 has 15 residues. Germline assignment: CDR1 MNHEY and CDR2 SVGEGT. V lost 5 bases to trimming and J lost 4 bases, with 14 bases between them. The CDR3, as DNA: TGTGCCAGCAGTCCCACCTCGAGGGGCACCGGGGAGCTGTTTTTT. The encoded protein is CASSPTSRGTGELFF.

CDR3 sequence reads: CAWSPGRGTEQYF. As DNA, the CDR3 is TGTGCCTGGAGCCCCGGCAGGGGGACCGAGCAGTACTTC. V gene TRBV30 combines with J gene TRBJ2-7, with TRBD1 matching over 7 bases. The V gene's germline CDR1 is GTSNPN and CDR2 SVGIG (reference sequence). J was trimmed by 6 bases and V by 3 bases; bases with no gene match: 8. This CDR3 comprises 13 residues.

The chain employs TRBV19 and TRBJ2-7; D ambiguous. The germline gives CDR1 LNHDA, CDR2 SQIVND (reference sequence). V lost 5 bases and J 0 bases, leaving 17 bases between the germline ends. There are 16 residues in the CDR3. CDR3 in amino acids: CASSLGQTEISYEQYF. CDR3 in DNA: TGTGCCAGTAGTCTAGGTCAGACGGAGATCTCCTACGAGCAGTACTTC.

This clone was counted a few times. This chain uses TRBV20-1 with TRBJ2-1, with 11 bases aligning to TRBD2. J lost 2 bases, V lost 3 bases, and 15 bases had no gene match. Germline lookup yields CDR1 DFQATT and CDR2 SNEGSKA (reference sequence). This CDR3 has 19 amino acids. The CDR3 loop is CSASTPPGLAGGTYNEQFF. DNA of the CDR3: TGCAGTGCTAGTACTCCCCCCGGGCTAGCGGGAGGCACCTACAATGAGCAGTTCTTC.

The chain's CDR3 is CASSEGGWETQYF. CDR3 bases: TGTGCCAGCAGTGAAGGGGGTTGGGAGACCCAGTACTTC. The chain uses TRBV25-1 and TRBJ2-5; TRBD1 or TRBD2 may be the D gene (5 bases each). V was clipped by 2 bases and J by 5 bases, with 9 bases between them. The CDR3 is 13 residues long. CDR1 and CDR2 (germline): MGHDK, SYGVNS.

The J gene is TRBJ1-4, the V gene TRBV27; D might be TRBD1 (6 bases). V was cut by 3 bases and J by 8 bases, with 13 bases left in between. Germline assignment: CDR1 MNHEY and CDR2 SMNVEV (reference sequence). The CDR3 covers 14 residues. The CDR3, as DNA: TGTGCCAGCAGTTTGGGAGGAGGGGGAGAAAAACTGTTTTTT. It codes for CASSLGGGGEKLFF.

This rearrangement joins TRBV5-4 to TRBJ2-2; D possibly corresponds to TRBD2 (6 bases). This CDR3 contains 17 residues. From germline, CDR1 is SGHNT and CDR2 YYREEE (reference sequence). Trimming took off 4 bases at V and 1 base at J, with 17 bases between the two ends. This CDR3 is CASSGDSSAVNTGELFF. The CDR3 nucleotides are TGTGCCAGCAGCGGGGACTCCAGCGCCGTGAACACCGGGGAGCTGTTTTTT.